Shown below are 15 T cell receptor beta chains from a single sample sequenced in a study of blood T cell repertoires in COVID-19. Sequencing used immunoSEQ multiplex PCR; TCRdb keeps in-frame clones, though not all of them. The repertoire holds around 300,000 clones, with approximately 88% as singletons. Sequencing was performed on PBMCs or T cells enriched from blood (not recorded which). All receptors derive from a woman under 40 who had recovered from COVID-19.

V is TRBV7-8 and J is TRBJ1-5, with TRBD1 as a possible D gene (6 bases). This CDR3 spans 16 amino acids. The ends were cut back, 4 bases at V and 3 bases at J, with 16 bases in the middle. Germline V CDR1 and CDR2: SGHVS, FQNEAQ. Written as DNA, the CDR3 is TGTGCCAGCAGCTCCAGGACAGTTCCCCCCAATCAGCCCCAGCATTTT. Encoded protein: CASSSRTVPPNQPQHF. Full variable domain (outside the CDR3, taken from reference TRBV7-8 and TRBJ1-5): GAGVSQSPRYKVAKRGQDVALRCDPISGHVSLFWYQQALGQGPEFLTYFQNEAQLDKSGLPSDRFFAERPEGSVSTLKIQRTQQEDSAVYLCASSSRTVPPNQPQHFGDGTRLSIL.

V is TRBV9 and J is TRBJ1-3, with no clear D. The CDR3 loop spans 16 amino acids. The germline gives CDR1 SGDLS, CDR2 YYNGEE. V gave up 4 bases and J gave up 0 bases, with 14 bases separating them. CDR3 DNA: TGTGCCAGCAGCCCCCCCCGAGGGAGCTCTGGAAACACCATATATTTT. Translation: CASSPPRGSSGNTIYF.

The CDR3 sequence is CAWSVRGEGGYTF. CDR3 coding DNA: TGTGCCTGGAGTGTACGAGGGGAGGGGGGCTACACCTTC. The chain recombines TRBV30 with TRBJ1-2; possible D gene TRBD1, 5 bases. Trimming removed 0 bases at V and 8 bases at J, with 13 bases between. Germline CDR1 GTSNPN, CDR2 SVGIG (reference sequence). This CDR3 is built from 13 residues.

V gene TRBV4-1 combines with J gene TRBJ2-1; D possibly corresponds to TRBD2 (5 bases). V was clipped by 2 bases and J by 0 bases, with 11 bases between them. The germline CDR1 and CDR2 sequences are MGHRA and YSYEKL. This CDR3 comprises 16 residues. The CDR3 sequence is CASSQPGLSSYNEQFF. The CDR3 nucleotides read TGCGCCAGCAGCCAACCTGGACTCAGCTCCTACAATGAGCAGTTCTTC.

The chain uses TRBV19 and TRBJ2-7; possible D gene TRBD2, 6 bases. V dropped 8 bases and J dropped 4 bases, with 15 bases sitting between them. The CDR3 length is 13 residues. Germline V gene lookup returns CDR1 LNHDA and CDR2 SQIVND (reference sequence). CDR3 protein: CASGSSESYEQYF. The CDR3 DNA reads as TGTGCCAGTGGCTCTAGCGAGAGTTACGAGCAGTACTTC.

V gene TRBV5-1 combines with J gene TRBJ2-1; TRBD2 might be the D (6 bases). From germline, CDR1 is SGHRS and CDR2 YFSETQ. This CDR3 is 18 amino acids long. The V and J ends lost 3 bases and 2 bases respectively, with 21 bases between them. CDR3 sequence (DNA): TGCGCCAGCAGCTCTATGGGAGGACTCCTGAGCCCCTACAATGAGCAGTTCTTC. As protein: CASSSMGGLLSPYNEQFF.

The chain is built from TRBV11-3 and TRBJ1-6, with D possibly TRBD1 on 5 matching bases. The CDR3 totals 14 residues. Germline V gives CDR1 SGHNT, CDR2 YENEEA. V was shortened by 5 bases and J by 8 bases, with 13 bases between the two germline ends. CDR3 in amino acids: CASSLKGHDSPLHF. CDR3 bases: TGTGCCAGCAGCCTCAAGGGGCATGATTCACCCCTCCACTTT.

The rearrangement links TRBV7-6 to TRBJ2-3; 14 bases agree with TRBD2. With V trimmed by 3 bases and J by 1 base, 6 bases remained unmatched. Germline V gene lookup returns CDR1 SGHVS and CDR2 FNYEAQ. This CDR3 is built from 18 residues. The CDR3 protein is CASSLGTSGGLGTDTQYF. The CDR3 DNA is TGTGCCAGCAGCTTGGGGACTAGCGGGGGACTCGGCACAGATACGCAGTATTTT.

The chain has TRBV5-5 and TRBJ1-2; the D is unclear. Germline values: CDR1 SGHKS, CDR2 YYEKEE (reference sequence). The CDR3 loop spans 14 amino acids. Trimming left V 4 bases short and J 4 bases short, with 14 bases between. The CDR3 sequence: CASSLASIGYGYTF. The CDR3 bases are TGTGCCAGCAGCCTTGCCTCTATTGGCTATGGCTACACCTTC.

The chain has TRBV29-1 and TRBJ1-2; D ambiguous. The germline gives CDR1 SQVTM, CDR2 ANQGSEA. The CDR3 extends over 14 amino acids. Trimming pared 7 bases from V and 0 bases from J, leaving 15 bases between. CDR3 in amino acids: CSALPRYANYGYTF. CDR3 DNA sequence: TGCAGCGCCCTCCCGCGATACGCTAACTATGGCTACACCTTC.

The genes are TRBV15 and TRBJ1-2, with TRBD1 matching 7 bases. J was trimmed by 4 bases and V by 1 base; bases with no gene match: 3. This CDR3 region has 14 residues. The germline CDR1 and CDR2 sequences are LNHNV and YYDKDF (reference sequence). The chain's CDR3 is CATSRGGGVYGYTF. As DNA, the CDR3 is TGTGCCACCAGCAGAGGAGGGGGCGTCTATGGCTACACCTTC.

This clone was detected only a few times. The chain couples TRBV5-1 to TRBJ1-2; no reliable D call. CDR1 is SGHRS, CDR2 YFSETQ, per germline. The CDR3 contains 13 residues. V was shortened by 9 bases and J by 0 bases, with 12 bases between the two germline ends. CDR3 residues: CATRTGANYGYTF. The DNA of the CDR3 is TGCGCCACCAGGACTGGTGCTAACTATGGCTACACCTTC.

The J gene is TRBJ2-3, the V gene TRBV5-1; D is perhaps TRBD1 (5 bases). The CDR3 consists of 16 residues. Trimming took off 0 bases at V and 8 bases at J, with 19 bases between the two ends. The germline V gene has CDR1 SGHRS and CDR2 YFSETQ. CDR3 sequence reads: CASSLDTWQTQATQYF. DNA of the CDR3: TGCGCCAGCAGCTTGGATACGTGGCAGACACAGGCTACGCAGTATTTT.

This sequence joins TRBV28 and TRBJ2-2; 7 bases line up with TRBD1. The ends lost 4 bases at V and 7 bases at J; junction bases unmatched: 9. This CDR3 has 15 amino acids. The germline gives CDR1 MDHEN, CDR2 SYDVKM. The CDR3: CASSSSGQWGGELFF. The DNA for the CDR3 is TGTGCCAGCAGTTCATCGGGACAGTGGGGCGGGGAGCTGTTTTTT.

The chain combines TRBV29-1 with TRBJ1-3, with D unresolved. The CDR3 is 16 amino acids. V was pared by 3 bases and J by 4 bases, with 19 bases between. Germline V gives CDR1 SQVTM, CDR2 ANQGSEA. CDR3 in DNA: TGCAGCGTTGAGCTGGCTTTACTAGGCCAGGGAAACACCATATATTTT. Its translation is CSVELALLGQGNTIYF.